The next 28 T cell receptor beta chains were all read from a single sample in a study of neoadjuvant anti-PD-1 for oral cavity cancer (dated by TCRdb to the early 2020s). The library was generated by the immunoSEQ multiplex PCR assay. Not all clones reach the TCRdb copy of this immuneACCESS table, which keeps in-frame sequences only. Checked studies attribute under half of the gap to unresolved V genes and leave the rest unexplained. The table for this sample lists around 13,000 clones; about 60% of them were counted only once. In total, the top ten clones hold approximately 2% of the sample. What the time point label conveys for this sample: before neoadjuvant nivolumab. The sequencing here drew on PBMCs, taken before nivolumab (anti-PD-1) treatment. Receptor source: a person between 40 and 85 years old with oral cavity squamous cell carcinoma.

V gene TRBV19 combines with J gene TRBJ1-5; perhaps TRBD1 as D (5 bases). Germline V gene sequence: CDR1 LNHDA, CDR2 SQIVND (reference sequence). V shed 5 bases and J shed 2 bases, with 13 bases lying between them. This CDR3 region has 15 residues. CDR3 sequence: CASSVRDRGNQPQHF. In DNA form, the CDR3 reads TGTGCCAGTAGTGTCAGGGACCGGGGCAATCAGCCCCAGCATTTT.

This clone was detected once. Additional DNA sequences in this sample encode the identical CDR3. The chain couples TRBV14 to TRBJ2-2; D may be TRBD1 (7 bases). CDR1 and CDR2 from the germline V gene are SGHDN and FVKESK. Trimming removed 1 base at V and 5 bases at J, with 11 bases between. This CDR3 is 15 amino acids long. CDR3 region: CASSQGAGGTGELFF. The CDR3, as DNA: TGTGCCAGCAGCCAAGGGGCAGGGGGGACCGGGGAGCTGTTTTTT.

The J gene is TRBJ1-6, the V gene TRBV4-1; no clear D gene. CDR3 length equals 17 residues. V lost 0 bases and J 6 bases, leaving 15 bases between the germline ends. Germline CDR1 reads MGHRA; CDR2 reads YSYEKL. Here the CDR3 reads CASSQDKNPGGNSPLHF. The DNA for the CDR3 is TGCGCCAGCAGCCAAGATAAGAACCCTGGAGGTAATTCACCCCTCCACTTT.

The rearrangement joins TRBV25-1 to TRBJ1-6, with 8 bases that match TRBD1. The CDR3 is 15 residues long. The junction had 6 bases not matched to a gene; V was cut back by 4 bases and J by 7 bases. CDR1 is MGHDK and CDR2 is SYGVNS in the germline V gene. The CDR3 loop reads CASSAAGGGNSPLHF. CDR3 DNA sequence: TGTGCCAGCAGTGCCGCAGGGGGCGGAAATTCACCCCTCCACTTT.

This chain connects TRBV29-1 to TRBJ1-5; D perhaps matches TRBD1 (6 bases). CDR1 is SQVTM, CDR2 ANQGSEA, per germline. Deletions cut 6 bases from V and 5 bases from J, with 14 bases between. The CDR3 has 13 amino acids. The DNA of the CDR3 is TGCAGCGTCCCGGGCCAGGGGCATCAGCCCCAGCATTTT. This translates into CSVPGQGHQPQHF.

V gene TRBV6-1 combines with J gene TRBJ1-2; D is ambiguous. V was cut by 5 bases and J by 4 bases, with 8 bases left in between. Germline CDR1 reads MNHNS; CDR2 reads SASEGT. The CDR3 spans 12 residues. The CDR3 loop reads CASSLTLYGYTF. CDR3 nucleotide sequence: TGTGCCAGCAGTCTTACCCTCTATGGCTACACCTTC.

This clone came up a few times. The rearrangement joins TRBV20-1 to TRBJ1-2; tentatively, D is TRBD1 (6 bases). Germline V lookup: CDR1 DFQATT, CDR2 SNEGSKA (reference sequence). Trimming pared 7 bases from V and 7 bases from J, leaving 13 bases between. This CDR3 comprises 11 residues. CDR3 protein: CSVEGDAGYTF. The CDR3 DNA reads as TGCAGTGTCGAGGGGGATGCTGGCTACACCTTC.

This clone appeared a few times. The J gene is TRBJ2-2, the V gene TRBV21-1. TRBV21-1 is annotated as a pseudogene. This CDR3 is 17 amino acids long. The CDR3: CASIHLRGGRGNGELFF. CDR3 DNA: TGTGCCAGCATCCATCTCAGGGGGGGCCGTGGGAACGGGGAGCTGTTTTTT.

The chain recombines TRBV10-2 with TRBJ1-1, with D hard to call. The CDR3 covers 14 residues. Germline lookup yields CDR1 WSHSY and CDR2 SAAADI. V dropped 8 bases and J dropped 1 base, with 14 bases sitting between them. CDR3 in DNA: TGCGCCAGCGGATATCAAGACACGAACACTGAAGCTTTCTTT. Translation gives CASGYQDTNTEAFF.

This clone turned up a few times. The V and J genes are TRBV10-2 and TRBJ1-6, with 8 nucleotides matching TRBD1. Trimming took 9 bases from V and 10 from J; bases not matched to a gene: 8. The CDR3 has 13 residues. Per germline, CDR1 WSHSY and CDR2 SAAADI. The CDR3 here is CASSTGEKSPLHF. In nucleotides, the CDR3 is TGCGCCAGTTCGACAGGGGAGAAATCACCCCTCCACTTT.

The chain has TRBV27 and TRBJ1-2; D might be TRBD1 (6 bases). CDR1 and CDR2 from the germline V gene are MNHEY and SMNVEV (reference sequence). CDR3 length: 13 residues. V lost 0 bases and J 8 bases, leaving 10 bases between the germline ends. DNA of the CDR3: TGTGCCAGCAGTTTATCCCACAGGGAGGGCTACACCTTC. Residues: CASSLSHREGYTF.

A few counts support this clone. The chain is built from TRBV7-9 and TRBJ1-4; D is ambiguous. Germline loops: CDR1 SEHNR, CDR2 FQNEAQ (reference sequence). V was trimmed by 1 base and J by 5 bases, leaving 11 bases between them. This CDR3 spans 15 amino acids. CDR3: CASSLVDTTNEKLFF. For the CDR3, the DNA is TGTGCCAGCAGCTTAGTCGACACGACAAATGAAAAACTGTTTTTT.

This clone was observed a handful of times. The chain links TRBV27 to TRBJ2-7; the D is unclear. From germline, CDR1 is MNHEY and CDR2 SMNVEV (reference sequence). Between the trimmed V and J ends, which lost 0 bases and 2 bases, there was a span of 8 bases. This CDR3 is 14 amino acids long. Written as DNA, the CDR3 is TGTGCCAGCAGTTTATCCCCCAAGACCTACGAGCAGTACTTC. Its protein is CASSLSPKTYEQYF.

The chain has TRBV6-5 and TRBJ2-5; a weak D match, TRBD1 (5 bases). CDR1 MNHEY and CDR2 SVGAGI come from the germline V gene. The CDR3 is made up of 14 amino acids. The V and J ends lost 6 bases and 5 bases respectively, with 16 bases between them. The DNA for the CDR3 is TGTGCCAGCAGCCTCCTCCGGACAAGCGAGACCCAGTACTTC. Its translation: CASSLLRTSETQYF.

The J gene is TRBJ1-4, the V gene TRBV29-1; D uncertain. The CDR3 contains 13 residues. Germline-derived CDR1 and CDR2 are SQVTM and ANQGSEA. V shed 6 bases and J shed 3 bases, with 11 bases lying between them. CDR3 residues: CSVIKGANEKLFF. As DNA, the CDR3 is TGCAGCGTCATAAAGGGTGCTAATGAAAAACTGTTTTTT.

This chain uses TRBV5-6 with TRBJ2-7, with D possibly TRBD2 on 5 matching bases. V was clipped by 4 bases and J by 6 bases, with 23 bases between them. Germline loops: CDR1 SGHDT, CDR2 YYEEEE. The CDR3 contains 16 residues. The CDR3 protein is CASSVDGPTGGGEQYF. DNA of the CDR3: TGTGCCAGCAGCGTGGACGGGCCGACGGGTGGAGGCGAGCAGTACTTC.

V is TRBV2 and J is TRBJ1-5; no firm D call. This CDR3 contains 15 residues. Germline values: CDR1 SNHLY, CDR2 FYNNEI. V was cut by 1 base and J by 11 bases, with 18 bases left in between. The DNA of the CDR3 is TGTGCCAGCAGTGAAGGGGAGGCAGGTTGGGGTTCCCAGCATTTT. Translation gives CASSEGEAGWGSQHF.

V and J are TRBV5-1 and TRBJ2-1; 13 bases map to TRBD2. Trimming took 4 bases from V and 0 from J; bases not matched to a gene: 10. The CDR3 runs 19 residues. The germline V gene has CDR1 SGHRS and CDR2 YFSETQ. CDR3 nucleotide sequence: TGCGCCAGCAGCCTCCCGACTAGCGGGAGGTCCAGCTCCTACAATGAGCAGTTCTTC. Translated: CASSLPTSGRSSSYNEQFF.

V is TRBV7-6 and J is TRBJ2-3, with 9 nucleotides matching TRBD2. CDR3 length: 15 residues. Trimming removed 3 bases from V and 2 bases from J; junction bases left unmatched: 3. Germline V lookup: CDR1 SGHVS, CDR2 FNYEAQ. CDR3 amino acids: CASSLAGGPTDTQYF. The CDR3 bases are TGTGCCAGCAGCTTGGCGGGGGGGCCCACAGATACGCAGTATTTT.

CDR3 residues: CSVGHGSLNTEAFF. The CDR3 nucleotides read TGCAGCGTTGGACACGGGTCTTTAAACACTGAAGCTTTCTTT. The chain is built from TRBV29-1 and TRBJ1-1; D is unclear. Trimming removed 4 bases from V and 2 bases from J, with 14 bases in between. CDR3 size: 14 residues. From germline, CDR1 is SQVTM and CDR2 ANQGSEA. Drawing the rest from reference TRBV29-1 and TRBJ1-1, the complete variable domain is SAVISQKPSRDICQRGTSLTIQCQVDSQVTMMFWYRQQPGQSLTLIATANQGSEATYESGFVIDKFPISRPNLTFSTLTVSNMSPEDSSIYLCSVGHGSLNTEAFFGQGTRLTVV.

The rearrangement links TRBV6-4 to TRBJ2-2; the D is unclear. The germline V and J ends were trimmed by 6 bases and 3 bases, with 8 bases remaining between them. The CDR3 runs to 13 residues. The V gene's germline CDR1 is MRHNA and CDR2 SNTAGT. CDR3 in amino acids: CASSHLYTGELFF. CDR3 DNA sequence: TGTGCCAGCAGCCACCTGTACACCGGGGAGCTGTTTTTT.

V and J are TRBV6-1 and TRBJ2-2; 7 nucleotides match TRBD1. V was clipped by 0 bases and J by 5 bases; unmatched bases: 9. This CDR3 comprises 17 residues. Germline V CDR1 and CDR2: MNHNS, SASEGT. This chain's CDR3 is CASSEAQLAGGTGELFF. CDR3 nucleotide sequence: TGTGCCAGCAGTGAAGCGCAGTTGGCAGGGGGAACCGGGGAGCTGTTTTTT.

CDR3 DNA sequence: TGTGCCAGCAGTGAGTTTCTAGCGGGAGGGTGGAATGAGCAGTTCTTC. Residues: CASSEFLAGGWNEQFF. The chain couples TRBV25-1 to TRBJ2-1; 12 nucleotides match TRBD2. Germline values: CDR1 MGHDK, CDR2 SYGVNS. The V segment lost 3 bases and the J segment 7 bases; nucleotides outside the gene matches: 7. The CDR3 contains 16 residues.

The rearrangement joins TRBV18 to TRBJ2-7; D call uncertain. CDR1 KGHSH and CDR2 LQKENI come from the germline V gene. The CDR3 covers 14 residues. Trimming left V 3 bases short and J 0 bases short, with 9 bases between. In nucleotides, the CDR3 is TGTGCCAGCTCACCTTCCTGGGACTCCTACGAGCAGTACTTC. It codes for CASSPSWDSYEQYF.

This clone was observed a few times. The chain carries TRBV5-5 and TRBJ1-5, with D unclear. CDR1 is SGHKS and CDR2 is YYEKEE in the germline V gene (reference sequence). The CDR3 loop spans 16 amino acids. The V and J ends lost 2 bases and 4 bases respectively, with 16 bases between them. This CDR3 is CASSFSWVQQNQPQHF. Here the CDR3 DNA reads TGTGCCAGCAGCTTTTCTTGGGTTCAACAAAATCAGCCCCAGCATTTT.

CDR3: CASSLVTGSNQPQHF. Written as DNA, the CDR3 is TGCGCCAGCAGCTTGGTAACCGGGAGCAATCAGCCCCAGCATTTT. V usage is TRBV5-1 and J usage is TRBJ1-5; no clear D gene. The CDR3 is made up of 15 amino acids. V gave up 0 bases and J gave up 1 base, with 8 bases separating them. Looked up from germline, CDR1 is SGHRS and CDR2 is YFSETQ. Full variable domain (missing parts from reference TRBV5-1 and TRBJ1-5): KAGVTQTPRYLIKTRGQQVTLSCSPISGHRSVSWYQQTPGQGLQFLFEYFSETQRNKGNFPGRFSGRQFSNSRSEMNVSTLELGDSALYLCASSLVTGSNQPQHFGDGTRLSIL.

CDR3 residues: CASSRNYEQYF. The DNA of the CDR3 is TGTGCCAGCAGTCGGAACTACGAGCAGTACTTC. The chain carries TRBV6-6 and TRBJ2-7; D call uncertain. The CDR3 extends over 11 amino acids. The V end was cut by 5 bases, the J end by 3 bases, with 5 bases between. CDR1 and CDR2 (germline): MNHNY, SVGAGI (reference sequence).

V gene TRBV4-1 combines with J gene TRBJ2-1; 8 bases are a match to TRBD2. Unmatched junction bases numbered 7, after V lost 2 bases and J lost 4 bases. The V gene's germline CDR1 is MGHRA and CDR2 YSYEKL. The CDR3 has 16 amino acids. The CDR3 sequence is CASSQLSSGPYNEQFF. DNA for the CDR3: TGCGCCAGCAGCCAATTGTCTAGCGGGCCATACAATGAGCAGTTCTTC.